Below are 27 T cell receptor beta chains sequenced from a single sample in a study of blood T cell repertoires in COVID-19. The method was immunoSEQ multiplex PCR; TCRdb's version includes in-frame clones alone and lacks a portion of them. The table shows 200,000 or so clones, with 80% to 85% occurring only once. Sequencing was done on a sample of PBMCs or T cells enriched from blood (not recorded which). These receptors originate from a man in his forties or fifties who had recovered from COVID-19.

The rearrangement uses TRBV29-1 and TRBJ1-1; 10 bases line up with TRBD1. This CDR3 spans 15 amino acids. Losses at the gene ends were 6 bases for V and 4 bases for J; bases not matched to a gene: 11. Germline CDR1 and CDR2: SQVTM and ANQGSEA. For the CDR3, the DNA is TGCAGCGTGACAGGGGGCGGACAGGTCGGCACTGAAGCTTTCTTT. This sequence encodes CSVTGGGQVGTEAFF.

The chain combines TRBV7-9 with TRBJ2-3, with D possibly TRBD2 on 6 matching bases. The germline gives CDR1 SEHNR, CDR2 FQNEAQ (reference sequence). V lost 4 bases and J lost 0, with 8 bases in between. The CDR3 extends over 14 amino acids. The CDR3: CASSWEESTDTQYF. DNA for the CDR3: TGTGCCAGCAGCTGGGAGGAGAGCACAGATACGCAGTATTTT.

This clone was counted only a few times. The chain couples TRBV11-2 to TRBJ1-4, with TRBD1 as a possible D gene (5 bases). This CDR3 is built from 13 residues. CDR1 is SGHAT and CDR2 is FQNNGV in the germline V gene. The ends were cut back, 2 bases at V and 8 bases at J, with 9 bases in the middle. As DNA, the CDR3 is TGTGCCAGCAGCTTAATCGGGGGGGAAAAACTGTTTTTT. Translating gives CASSLIGGEKLFF.

The rearrangement links TRBV4-2 to TRBJ2-3; D is ambiguous. This CDR3 contains 15 residues. Germline CDR1 is LGHNA and CDR2 is YNFKEQ. V was clipped by 0 bases and J by 3 bases, with 10 bases between them. CDR3 coding DNA: TGTGCCAGCAGCCAAGATTATGGTAGTACAGATACGCAGTATTTT. It specifies CASSQDYGSTDTQYF.

The J gene is TRBJ1-2, the V gene TRBV19; 11 bases are a match to TRBD1. V gave up 4 bases and J gave up 4 bases; unmatched junction bases: 11. This CDR3 spans 17 amino acids. Germline assignment: CDR1 LNHDA and CDR2 SQIVND (reference sequence). CDR3 sequence: CASSTGRTGGIPYGYTF. DNA of the CDR3: TGTGCCAGTAGTACGGGGCGGACAGGGGGCATTCCCTATGGCTACACCTTC.

The V call is TRBV30, the J call TRBJ2-3; D may be TRBD1 (5 bases). This CDR3 is 14 amino acids long. V was cut by 4 bases and J by 2 bases, with 13 bases left in between. CDR1 is GTSNPN, CDR2 SVGIG, per germline (reference sequence). The chain's CDR3 is CAWTKAGITDTQYF. In nucleotides, the CDR3 is TGTGCCTGGACCAAGGCAGGGATCACAGATACGCAGTATTTT.

This clone was detected ten times or more. The V and J genes are TRBV13 and TRBJ2-5, with a weak D call TRBD1 (7 bases). Trimming shortened V by 4 bases and J by 5 bases, and 17 bases separated the two germline ends. The CDR3 is made up of 15 amino acids. Per germline, CDR1 PRHDT and CDR2 FYEKMQ (reference sequence). The CDR3 DNA reads as TGTGCCAGCAGCTACCGACAGGGACGGGGGGAGACCCAGTACTTC. Protein product: CASSYRQGRGETQYF. Supplemented by reference TRBV13 and TRBJ2-5, the full variable domain reads AAGVIQSPRHLIKEKRETATLKCYPIPRHDTVYWYQQGPGQDPQFLISFYEKMQSDKGSIPDRFSAQQFSDYHSELNMSSLELGDSALYFCASSYRQGRGETQYFGPGTRLLVL.

This sequence joins TRBV11-1 and TRBJ1-1, with unresolved D. The V gene lost 2 bases and the J gene lost 2 bases, with 9 bases spanning the gap. CDR3 length: 14 residues. Germline CDR1 SGHAT, CDR2 FQDESV (reference sequence). The CDR3 is CASSLSRGNTEAFF. For the CDR3, the DNA is TGTGCCAGCAGCTTAAGTCGGGGAAACACTGAAGCTTTCTTT.

The V call is TRBV16, the J call TRBJ1-1; 7 positions agree with TRBD1. CDR1 and CDR2 from the germline V gene are KGHSY and FQNENV. The CDR3 is 15 residues long. The ends lost 1 base at V and 0 bases at J; junction bases unmatched: 2. The CDR3 nucleotides are TGTGCCAGCAGCCAATTGGGACAGATGAACACTGAAGCTTTCTTT. It encodes CASSQLGQMNTEAFF.

This chain links TRBV5-5 with TRBJ2-7, with TRBD1 identical over 10 bases. The CDR3 loop spans 16 amino acids. CDR1 and CDR2 (germline): SGHKS, YYEKEE (reference sequence). After removal of 3 bases from V and 3 bases from J, the junction contained 9 bases not matched to a gene. CDR3 region: CASSSSGQGGLYEQYF. The CDR3 nucleotides read TGTGCCAGCAGCTCATCAGGACAGGGGGGACTCTACGAGCAGTACTTC.

J is TRBJ2-7 and V is TRBV4-1; maybe TRBD1 (6 bases). This CDR3 spans 12 amino acids. V lost 4 bases, J lost 6 bases, and 10 bases lay in between. Per germline, CDR1 MGHRA and CDR2 YSYEKL. CDR3 coding DNA: TGCGCCAGCAGCCGTACAGGGCGCGAGCAGTACTTC. Amino acids: CASSRTGREQYF.

CDR3 loop: CASRAGNQETQYF. CDR3 coding DNA: TGTGCCAGCAGGGCGGGGAATCAAGAGACCCAGTACTTC. The rearrangement links TRBV11-3 to TRBJ2-5, with D perhaps matching TRBD2 (6 bases). Germline V gives CDR1 SGHNT, CDR2 YENEEA. V lost 6 bases and J 2 bases, leaving 10 bases between the germline ends. CDR3 size: 13 residues.

The chain employs TRBV27 and TRBJ1-2, with TRBD1 matching 8 bases. The CDR3 spans 14 residues. J lost 7 bases, V lost 5 bases, and 9 bases had no gene match. CDR1 is MNHEY and CDR2 is SMNVEV in the germline V gene (reference sequence). CDR3 DNA sequence: TGTGCCAGCAGTCCCCTGACAGGGGTCGGTGGCTACACCTTC. It encodes CASSPLTGVGGYTF.

The chain recombines TRBV19 with TRBJ1-5, with D perhaps matching TRBD1 (6 bases). The V and J ends lost 6 bases and 5 bases respectively, with 20 bases between them. The germline V gene encodes CDR1 LNHDA and CDR2 SQIVND (reference sequence). This CDR3 has 16 residues. The CDR3 DNA sequence: TGTGCCAGTAGACCCTCAATTCACAGGGTCGATCAGCCCCAGCATTTT. As protein: CASRPSIHRVDQPQHF.

The chain uses TRBV4-2 and TRBJ2-1; 9 bases fit TRBD1. V was pared by 0 bases and J by 7 bases, with 7 bases of the junction left unmatched. CDR1 is LGHNA, CDR2 YNFKEQ, per germline. The CDR3 has 16 amino acids. As DNA, the CDR3 is TGTGCCAGCAGCCAAGAACAGGGACAGGGTAGGAATGAGCAGTTCTTC. Amino acids: CASSQEQGQGRNEQFF.

This chain links TRBV7-2 with TRBJ2-7; 9 bases match TRBD1. The CDR3 covers 14 residues. Per the germline V gene, CDR1 is SGHTA and CDR2 is FQGNSA. The V gene end was trimmed by 5 bases and the J gene end by 4 bases; junction bases not matched to a gene: 6. The CDR3 coding sequence is TGTGCCAGCAGCACCCGACAGGGGGTATACGAGCAGTACTTC. Translation: CASSTRQGVYEQYF.

This clone was observed once. The rearrangement uses TRBV7-9 and TRBJ1-1; a weak D match, TRBD1 (6 bases). Germline lookup yields CDR1 SEHNR and CDR2 FQNEAQ (reference sequence). Trimming removed 1 base from V and 6 bases from J, with 12 bases in between. This CDR3 has 14 amino acids. The CDR3 is CASSLGRGGSEAFF. CDR3 bases: TGTGCCAGCAGCTTAGGAAGGGGGGGCTCTGAAGCTTTCTTT.

The genes are TRBV5-1 and TRBJ1-1; D is uncertain. V gave up 4 bases and J gave up 5 bases, with 12 bases separating them. Germline CDR1 is SGHRS and CDR2 is YFSETQ. This CDR3 region has 13 residues. The CDR3 nucleotides are TGCGCCAGCAGCCTCTCCGGAGAGACTGAAGCTTTCTTT. It translates to CASSLSGETEAFF. Full variable domain (missing parts from reference TRBV5-1 and TRBJ1-1): KAGVTQTPRYLIKTRGQQVTLSCSPISGHRSVSWYQQTPGQGLQFLFEYFSETQRNKGNFPGRFSGRQFSNSRSEMNVSTLELGDSALYLCASSLSGETEAFFGQGTRLTVV.

V gene TRBV15 combines with J gene TRBJ2-7, with a tentative D call TRBD1 (6 bases). Germline V lookup: CDR1 LNHNV, CDR2 YYDKDF (reference sequence). There are 13 residues in the CDR3. V was shortened by 5 bases and J by 3 bases, with 11 bases between the two germline ends. CDR3 nucleotide sequence: TGTGCCACCAGCCCTGGACAGAACTACGAGCAGTACTTC. Residues: CATSPGQNYEQYF. The whole variable domain, filled in from reference TRBV15 and TRBJ2-7, reads DAMVIQNPRYQVTQFGKPVTLSCSQTLNHNVMYWYQQKSSQAPKLLFHYYDKDFNNEADTPDNFQSRRPNTSFCFLDIRSPGLGDTAMYLCATSPGQNYEQYFGPGTRLTVT.

The chain has TRBV7-2 and TRBJ2-7; 9 positions agree with TRBD2. The V segment lost 2 bases and the J segment 0 bases; nucleotides outside the gene matches: 5. The CDR3 is 16 amino acids. In germline, CDR1 is SGHTA, CDR2 FQGNSA. CDR3 in amino acids: CASSLNKRGVSYEQYF. The CDR3 DNA is TGTGCCAGCAGCTTAAACAAGCGGGGGGTCTCCTACGAGCAGTACTTC.

The chain uses TRBV30 and TRBJ1-1, with a possible D match to TRBD1 (6 bases). CDR3 length equals 14 residues. The V gene lost 0 bases and the J gene lost 4 bases, with 12 bases spanning the gap. CDR1 and CDR2 from the germline V gene are GTSNPN and SVGIG (reference sequence). CDR3 sequence reads: CAWSVLGTLTEAFF. The CDR3 DNA follows: TGTGCCTGGAGTGTACTGGGGACACTCACTGAAGCTTTCTTT.

This chain connects TRBV19 to TRBJ1-3; D is undetermined. The ends were cut back, 3 bases at V and 0 bases at J, with 9 bases in the middle. Germline V gene lookup returns CDR1 LNHDA and CDR2 SQIVND (reference sequence). The CDR3 consists of 15 residues. This CDR3 reads CASSMGRTSGNTIYF. CDR3 nucleotides: TGTGCCAGTAGTATGGGCCGAACCTCTGGAAACACCATATATTTT.

This sequence joins TRBV4-1 and TRBJ1-1; D is undetermined. The CDR3 covers 15 residues. Trimming removed 4 bases from V and 4 bases from J, with 16 bases in between. Germline assignment: CDR1 MGHRA and CDR2 YSYEKL. For the CDR3, the DNA is TGCGCCAGCAGCCCGGAAGGCGGGCGGGCCACTGAAGCTTTCTTT. The encoded protein is CASSPEGGRATEAFF.

The J gene is TRBJ2-7, the V gene TRBV5-8; maybe TRBD2 (6 bases). Per germline, CDR1 SGHTS and CDR2 YDEGEE. The CDR3 totals 15 residues. V was clipped by 0 bases and J by 2 bases, with 12 bases between them. The DNA for the CDR3 is TGTGCCAGCAGCTTGGAAGCGGGTGCGGCCTACGAGCAGTACTTC. Its protein product is CASSLEAGAAYEQYF.

The chain has TRBV5-1 and TRBJ1-2; D not certain. Per the germline V gene, CDR1 is SGHRS and CDR2 is YFSETQ. The V and J ends lost 1 base and 2 bases respectively, with 21 bases between them. The length of the CDR3 is 18 residues. The CDR3 DNA sequence: TGCGCCAGCAGCTTGTCAGGACCCAGCGGAAAACCAAACTATGGCTACACCTTC. It specifies CASSLSGPSGKPNYGYTF.

This clone was observed a few times. This chain links TRBV24-1 with TRBJ1-5; D might be TRBD1 (6 bases). CDR3 length: 14 residues. CDR1 is KGHDR and CDR2 is SFDVKD in the germline V gene. V was shortened by 7 bases and J by 6 bases, with 15 bases between the two germline ends. The CDR3 nucleotides read TGTGCCACCAGGAACAGGGTCGGGGTTCAGCCCCAGCATTTT. Translated, it gives CATRNRVGVQPQHF.

This sequence joins TRBV5-8 and TRBJ1-5; D is uncertain. The germline V gene encodes CDR1 SGHTS and CDR2 YDEGEE. This CDR3 is 15 amino acids long. Trimming removed 2 bases at V and 1 base at J, with 10 bases between. The CDR3 protein is CASSFGEGSNQPQHF. DNA for the CDR3: TGTGCCAGCAGCTTCGGCGAGGGAAGCAATCAGCCCCAGCATTTT.